This T cell receptor (beta chain) was observed in a study of siplizumab effects on memory and regulatory T cells. The study's findings and limits: Solely a minor proportion of alloreactive clones could be assigned to unstimulated subsets. Roughly 80-97% of proliferating clones (CD4+ or CD8+) could not be assigned a naive or memory phenotype.

Regarding this clone: What it recognizes is unknown.

Repertoires were generated with immunoSEQ multiplex PCR, while TCRdb's copy carries only in-frame clones and drops some. Of 95,000 to 100,000 clones in the sample, around 90% were seen once. The length of the CDR3 is 13 residues. In germline, CDR1 is LGHNA, CDR2 YSLEER. V was pared by 4 bases and J by 15 bases, with 9 bases of the junction left unmatched. The TCR originated in a human donor in good health. Source material: non-Treg CD4+ T cells sorted from blood. This sequence joins TRBV4-3 and TRBJ1-4, with 9 bases that match TRBD1. The CDR3 region has the DNA TGCGCCAGCAGCCTCGTCCCGGGACAGGGATTGTTTTTT. The encoded protein is CASSLVPGQGLFF.